This passage covers 27 T cell receptor beta chains from one sample sequenced in a study of blood T cells in healthy people across ages. Using a J-beta primer mix together with a sample-barcoded 5' primer, a second PCR was run for roughly 7 to 12 cycles. MiXCR was run by TCRdb on the 5' RACE reads, yielding one entry per CDR3 protein. The sample consists of roughly 1,700,000 distinct CDR3 sequences, about 28% of them appearing once. Sequences were obtained from blood. The receptors derive from a woman in her twenties or thirties in good health.

The chain joins TRBV6-5 to TRBJ1-2; 7 nucleotides match TRBD1. Per germline, CDR1 MNHEY and CDR2 SVGAGI. CDR3 size: 15 residues. V gave up 2 bases and J gave up 1 base; unmatched junction bases: 4. CDR3 protein: CASSYDRADNYGYTF. Written as DNA, the CDR3 is TGTGCCAGCAGTTACGACAGGGCAGATAACTATGGCTACACCTTC.

The chain carries TRBV7-6 and TRBJ2-7, with 7 bases that match TRBD2. The CDR3 has 17 amino acids. Germline lookup yields CDR1 SGHVS and CDR2 FNYEAQ. V shed 5 bases, J shed 1 base, and the junction held 14 bases outside the gene matches. In DNA form, the CDR3 reads TGTGCCAGCAGCCCCCAGCCCTTGGGCGGGGGATCCTACGAGCAGTACTTC. Translating it yields CASSPQPLGGGSYEQYF.

The chain employs TRBV6-5 and TRBJ2-3; D may match TRBD1 or TRBD2 (5 bases each). V was trimmed by 7 bases and J by 1 base, leaving 12 bases between them. Germline V gene data show CDR1 as MNHEY and CDR2 as SVGAGI. The CDR3 extends over 14 amino acids. The CDR3 DNA follows: TGTGCCAGCACTGGGGGTAGACGCACAGATACGCAGTATTTT. It codes for CASTGGRRTDTQYF.

V usage is TRBV7-2 and J usage is TRBJ2-3; D might be TRBD2 (5 bases). V lost 4 bases, J lost 7 bases, and 12 bases lay in between. This CDR3 is 13 amino acids long. Germline V lookup: CDR1 SGHTA, CDR2 FQGNSA. CDR3 protein: CASSSDLPNTQYF. Written as DNA, the CDR3 is TGTGCCAGCAGCTCGGACTTACCTAATACGCAGTATTTT.

The chain recombines TRBV29-1 with TRBJ1-2, with 8 bases identical to TRBD1. Germline CDR1 and CDR2: SQVTM and ANQGSEA. V gave up 6 bases and J gave up 6 bases; unmatched junction bases: 3. The CDR3 consists of 11 residues. The CDR3 nucleotides read TGCAGCGTCCCAGGGGGCCATGGCTACACCTTC. Its protein is CSVPGGHGYTF.

The chain combines TRBV3-1 with TRBJ1-1, with D unclear. CDR1 is LGHDT, CDR2 YNNKEL, per germline (reference sequence). The CDR3 loop spans 14 amino acids. The V gene lost 1 base and the J gene lost 2 bases, with 8 bases spanning the gap. In DNA form, the CDR3 reads TGTGCCAGCAGCCAAGGGGCAGTTAACACTGAAGCTTTCTTT. Translating gives CASSQGAVNTEAFF.

In its sample, this clonotype was seen a few times. This chain connects TRBV7-2 to TRBJ2-3, with no clear D. V was pared by 7 bases and J by 3 bases, with 14 bases between. The CDR3 is made up of 14 amino acids. The germline V gene encodes CDR1 SGHTA and CDR2 FQGNSA. CDR3 loop: CASTRTYGTDTQYF. CDR3 in DNA: TGTGCCAGCACCCGAACCTACGGTACAGATACGCAGTATTTT.

This clonotype occurred a few times. The CDR3 DNA reads TGTGCCAGCAGCAAAGAAGTTCTGACGGGAGTATCCAAAAACATTCAGTACTTC. Its translation: CASSKEVLTGVSKNIQYF. The gene calls are TRBV21-1 and TRBJ2-4; the D call in the table, TRBD2, was not verified against the DNA. TRBV21-1 represents a pseudogene. The CDR3 contains 18 residues.

With respect to this clonotype: This may arise from a read error, as a much more abundant clone is one base away. V and J are TRBV10-3 and TRBJ2-1; D tentatively reads TRBD1 or TRBD2 (6 bases each). The DNA end is more similar to TRBJ2-7, so the J call may be wrong. The CDR3 has 12 residues. Germline V gives CDR1 ENHRY, CDR2 SYGVKD. As DNA, the CDR3 is TGTGCCATCAAGGGGGGTACCTACGAGCAGTACTTC. Its protein is CAIKGGTYEQYF.

The CDR3 reads CASSEGQGLEAFF. CDR3 sequence (DNA): TGTGCCAGCAGTGAGGGACAGGGGCTTGAAGCTTTCTTT. The chain carries TRBV2 and TRBJ1-1; TRBD1 agrees at 10 bases. V trimming: 3 bases; J trimming: 7 bases; junction bases outside the gene matches: 2. The CDR3 totals 13 residues. In germline, CDR1 is SNHLY, CDR2 FYNNEI.

This clonotype has only a few counts. At one end, the junction sequence differs from germline, possibly due to a read error. J is TRBJ1-1 and V is TRBV10-3; D is unresolved. The CDR3 spans 15 residues. CDR1 ENHRY and CDR2 SYGVKD come from the germline V gene. The CDR3 region is CVISESWVFNTEAFF. Written as DNA, the CDR3 is TGTGTCATCAGTGAGTCGTGGGTCTTTAACACTGAAGCTTTCTTT.

In its sample, this clonotype was seen a few times. J is TRBJ2-1 and V is TRBV5-1, with 10 bases matching TRBD1. In germline, CDR1 is SGHRS, CDR2 YFSETQ. V dropped 7 bases and J dropped 6; count of bases not matched to a gene: 13. The CDR3 length is 16 residues. The CDR3 nucleotides read TGCGCCAGCTCCGCCCGAGGGGGACAGGGGCCCAATGAGCAGTTCTTC. It translates to CASSARGGQGPNEQFF.

There are a few counts of this clonotype. V gene TRBV4-3 combines with J gene TRBJ2-1; 7 positions agree with TRBD2. Germline V CDR1 and CDR2: LGHNA, YSLEER. J was trimmed by 9 bases and V by 0 bases; bases with no gene match: 8. The CDR3 spans 15 residues. The CDR3 region has the DNA TGCGCCAGCAGCCAAGAGCGGGAGTGGGAAGGTGAGCAGTTCTTC. Residues: CASSQEREWEGEQFF.

Comment on this clonotype: The junction and the germline gene differ at one end; a read error may be behind it. The rearrangement uses TRBV6-6 and TRBJ1-5, with D perhaps TRBD1 (6 bases). CDR1 is MNHNY and CDR2 is SVGAGI in the germline V gene (reference sequence). This CDR3 spans 14 amino acids. This CDR3 is CASNYRAGNQPQHF. In DNA form, the CDR3 reads TGTGCCAGCAATTACAGGGCTGGCAATCAGCCCCAGCATTTT.

The chain joins TRBV6-2 or TRBV6-3 to TRBJ2-1, with 8 positions matching TRBD1. Germline assignment: CDR1 MNHEY and CDR2 SVGEGT. V lost 3 bases, J lost 9 bases, and 22 bases stayed unmatched. The CDR3 contains 19 residues. CDR3 region: CASSYPTGLGTGWNGEQFF. In DNA form, the CDR3 reads TGTGCCAGCAGTTATCCGACCGGGTTAGGGACAGGCTGGAATGGTGAGCAGTTCTTC.

The chain is built from TRBV10-3 and TRBJ2-3; D unclear. The CDR3 consists of 13 residues. The germline V gene encodes CDR1 ENHRY and CDR2 SYGVKD. V lost 6 bases to trimming and J lost 4 bases, with 11 bases between them. The CDR3 coding sequence is TGTGCCATCAGCTCCCAGCGTGCAGATACGCAGTATTTT. Translating gives CAISSQRADTQYF.

The chain links TRBV19 to TRBJ1-2; the D is unclear. Germline CDR1 and CDR2: LNHDA and SQIVND (reference sequence). This CDR3 contains 14 residues. V lost 6 bases and J lost 0, with 11 bases in between. The CDR3 coding sequence is TGTGCCAGTAGGGAGGATCCCTCTAACTATGGCTACACCTTC. It encodes CASREDPSNYGYTF.

The chain uses TRBV20-1 and TRBJ2-3; 7 bases are shared with TRBD2. The CDR3 is 15 residues long. V gave up 5 bases and J gave up 5 bases; unmatched junction bases: 13. From germline, CDR1 is DFQATT and CDR2 SNEGSKA (reference sequence). The CDR3 loop reads CSAADQRDSGDTQYF. CDR3 sequence (DNA): TGCAGTGCTGCGGACCAGCGGGATTCTGGAGATACGCAGTATTTT.

The chain has TRBV3-1 and TRBJ2-3; D gene ambiguous. Germline V gene sequence: CDR1 LGHDT, CDR2 YNNKEL (reference sequence). The CDR3 has 15 residues. Deletions cut 8 bases from V and 2 bases from J, with 17 bases between. This CDR3 is CASALGFVFTDTQYF. Here the CDR3 DNA reads TGTGCCAGCGCCTTGGGATTTGTTTTCACAGATACGCAGTATTTT.

The rearrangement links TRBV28 to TRBJ2-5; 9 bases map to TRBD1. V shed 8 bases, J shed 6 bases, and the junction held 10 bases outside the gene matches. Germline lookup yields CDR1 MDHEN and CDR2 SYDVKM. This CDR3 spans 14 amino acids. This CDR3 reads CASSTQDRGKTQYF. As DNA, the CDR3 is TGTGCCAGCTCCACCCAGGACAGGGGAAAGACCCAGTACTTC.

This clonotype was seen only a few times. CDR3 loop: CATSRVPVDTQYF. The DNA of the CDR3 is TGTGCCACCAGCAGAGTACCAGTAGATACGCAGTATTTT. J is TRBJ2-3 and V is TRBV15; D is undetermined. The germline CDR1 and CDR2 sequences are LNHNV and YYDKDF (reference sequence). The CDR3 is made up of 13 amino acids. V lost 1 base to trimming and J lost 5 bases, with 7 bases between them. Variable domain in full (rest from reference TRBV15 and TRBJ2-3): DAMVIQNPRYQVTQFGKPVTLSCSQTLNHNVMYWYQQKSSQAPKLLFHYYDKDFNNEADTPDNFQSRRPNTSFCFLDIRSPGLGDTAMYLCATSRVPVDTQYFGPGTRLTVL.

In DNA form, the CDR3 reads TGTGCCAGCAGACCCTCTAGCGGGGGGGCCGGTGAGCAGTTCTTC. Translated: CASRPSSGGAGEQFF. The rearrangement links TRBV6-2 or TRBV6-3 to TRBJ2-1, with TRBD2 identical over 12 bases. The trim removed 6 bases at V and 9 bases at J, leaving 9 bases unmatched. Germline V lookup: CDR1 MNHEY, CDR2 SVGEGT. This CDR3 contains 15 residues.

This clonotype was observed many times. The CDR3 DNA is TGTGCCAGCAGTTTAGGGGCGGGGGGTCTGACACAAGAGACCCAGTACTTC. The encoded protein is CASSLGAGGLTQETQYF. The chain uses TRBV12-3 or TRBV12-4 and TRBJ2-5; 8 positions match TRBD2. V dropped 1 base and J dropped 2; count of bases not matched to a gene: 9. This CDR3 spans 17 amino acids.

Ten or more counts support this clonotype. CDR3 loop: CASSFAGLKETQYF. For the CDR3, the DNA is TGTGCCAGCAGTTTCGCGGGGCTAAAAGAGACCCAGTACTTC. V is TRBV12-3 or TRBV12-4 and J is TRBJ2-5, with D maybe TRBD2 (6 bases). The germline V and J ends were trimmed by 3 bases and 3 bases, with 11 bases remaining between them. There are 14 residues in the CDR3.

This clonotype was seen at least ten times. V gene TRBV6-6 combines with J gene TRBJ2-5; D remains ambiguous. The V gene's germline CDR1 is MNHNY and CDR2 SVGAGI (reference sequence). With 6 bases removed from V and 2 bases from J, the gap between germline ends came to 10 bases. The CDR3 loop spans 13 amino acids. The CDR3 nucleotides are TGTGCCAGCAGGACCGGGTCGCAAGAGACCCAGTACTTC. Protein product: CASRTGSQETQYF.

V is TRBV7-2 and J is TRBJ1-5; no firm D call. Looked up from germline, CDR1 is SGHTA and CDR2 is FQGNSA. The CDR3 is 15 residues long. V shed 6 bases and J shed 4 bases, with 16 bases lying between them. In nucleotides, the CDR3 is TGTGCCAGCAGTCGTAGGGAGTTTGGTAATCAGCCCCAGCATTTT. This sequence encodes CASSRREFGNQPQHF.

Many counts were recorded for this clonotype. This chain joins TRBV20-1 and TRBJ2-7; D is undetermined. V shed 1 base and J shed 3 bases, with 13 bases lying between them. The CDR3 consists of 14 residues. In germline, CDR1 is DFQATT, CDR2 SNEGSKA (reference sequence). The CDR3 DNA reads TGCAGTGCTAGAGCTCAGGACCAGGTCTACGAGCAGTACTTC. Encoded protein: CSARAQDQVYEQYF.